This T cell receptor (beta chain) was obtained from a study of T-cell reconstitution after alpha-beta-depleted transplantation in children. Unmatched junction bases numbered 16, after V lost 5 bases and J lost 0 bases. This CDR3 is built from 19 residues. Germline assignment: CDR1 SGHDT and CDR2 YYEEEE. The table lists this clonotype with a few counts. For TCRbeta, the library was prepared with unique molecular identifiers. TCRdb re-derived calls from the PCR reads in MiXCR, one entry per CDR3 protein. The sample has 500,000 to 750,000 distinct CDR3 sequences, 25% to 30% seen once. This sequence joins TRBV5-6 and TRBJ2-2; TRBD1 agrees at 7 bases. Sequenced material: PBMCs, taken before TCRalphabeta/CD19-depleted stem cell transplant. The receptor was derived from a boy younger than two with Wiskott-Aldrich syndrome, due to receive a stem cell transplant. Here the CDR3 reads CASSSGTAIFPANTGELFF. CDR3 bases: TGTGCCAGCAGTTCCGGGACAGCTATATTTCCCGCGAACACCGGGGAGCTGTTTTTT.